The present entry profiles one T cell receptor (beta chain) with its context. Antigen: not known. One junction end disagrees with the germline gene, perhaps due to a read error. These data come from a study of type 1 and type 2 diabetes patients. Whole-study findings and limits: Some expanded clones seen only in T1D might occur in additional T2D or control samples.

The PCR template was genomic DNA. Amplification of the beta chain CDR3 used 30 forward and 13 reverse multiplex primers. TCRdb reanalysed the multiplex PCR reads using MiXCR and keeps one entry per CDR3 protein. The sample lists about 290,000 distinct CDR3 sequences, over 45% occurring once. Roughly 10 milliliters of peripheral blood were drawn from each donor. The CDR3 length is 15 residues. CDR1 and CDR2 from the germline V gene are WSHSY and SAAADI. The TCR originated in a man aged 18 to 30 with type 2 diabetes. The V call is TRBV10-2, the J call TRBJ2-3; 11 bases fit TRBD2. Sequenced material: peripheral blood mononuclear cells (PBMCs). The CDR3 DNA sequence: TGTGCCAGCAGTGAGACTAGCGGGGGCACAGATACGCAGTATTTT. Translating gives CASSETSGGTDTQYF.